One sample yielded the 16 T cell receptor beta chains listed below, sequenced in a study of beta chain features in type 1 diabetes. The investigators reverse transcribed all of the isolated RNA, so they sequenced expressed TCRB transcripts. Assay: immunoSEQ multiplex PCR; the TCRdb copy retains only in-frame clones and omits some. The table lists some 150,000 clones, around 10% of them singletons. Sequenced input: central memory CD4+ T cells from blood. Receptors were obtained from a man aged 18-30 years in good health.

The chain combines TRBV5-1 with TRBJ2-5; 8 positions agree with TRBD1. Germline trimming cut 2 bases from V and 3 bases from J; bases unmatched to any gene: 6. Germline lookup yields CDR1 SGHRS and CDR2 YFSETQ. The CDR3 sequence is 15 residues long. The CDR3 region is CASSLNPGQEETQYF. The CDR3 coding sequence is TGCGCCAGCAGCTTAAATCCGGGACAGGAAGAGACCCAGTACTTC.

The table lists this clone with a few counts. The chain links TRBV7-8 to TRBJ2-7; no clear D. The germline gives CDR1 SGHVS, CDR2 FQNEAQ. Trimming took 2 bases from V and 5 from J, leaving 13 bases between them. The CDR3 extends over 14 amino acids. The chain's CDR3 is CASSLRETNHEQYF. DNA of the CDR3: TGTGCCAGCAGCTTAAGGGAAACAAACCACGAGCAGTACTTC.

This clone came up a few times. The chain employs TRBV14 and TRBJ2-1; D remains ambiguous. Trimming left V 0 bases short and J 6 bases short, with 3 bases between. Germline lookup yields CDR1 SGHDN and CDR2 FVKESK. The CDR3 consists of 12 residues. CDR3 coding DNA: TGTGCCAGCAGCCAAGAGTTCAATGAGCAGTTCTTC. It is translated as CASSQEFNEQFF.

This clone was found a few times. CDR3: CASSRDMNTYEQYF. DNA for the CDR3: TGTGCCAGCAGCCGGGACATGAACACCTACGAGCAGTACTTC. The rearrangement uses TRBV7-2 and TRBJ2-7, with D possibly matching TRBD1 (6 bases). V was pared by 5 bases and J by 2 bases, with 13 bases between. Germline V CDR1 and CDR2: SGHTA, FQGNSA. The CDR3 is 14 residues long.

This chain uses TRBV5-1 with TRBJ1-2; D gene uncertain. The germline V gene encodes CDR1 SGHRS and CDR2 YFSETQ. V was pared by 3 bases and J by 5 bases, with 14 bases between. This CDR3 has 14 residues. The CDR3 DNA reads TGCGCCAGCAGCTCCGAGGGAGTTTTGTATGGCTACACCTTC. Amino acid sequence: CASSSEGVLYGYTF.

This chain connects TRBV7-3 to TRBJ2-7; D gene unclear. V was cut by 4 bases and J by 0 bases, with 7 bases left in between. The CDR3 is 13 amino acids. Germline CDR1 is SGHTA and CDR2 is FQGTGA. In DNA form, the CDR3 reads TGTGCCAGCAGCTCATCGCCCTCCTACGAGCAGTACTTC. This translates into CASSSSPSYEQYF. Based on the CDR3 plus reference TRBV7-3 and TRBJ2-7, the full variable domain is GAGVSQTPSNKVTEKGKYVELRCDPISGHTALYWYRQSLGQGPEFLIYFQGTGAADDSGLPNDRFFAVRPEGSVSTLKIQRTERGDSAVYLCASSSSPSYEQYFGPGTRLTVT.

In its sample, this clone was seen once. The chain combines TRBV7-2 with TRBJ2-7; unclear D gene. Per the germline V gene, CDR1 is SGHTA and CDR2 is FQGNSA. V was trimmed by 2 bases and J by 0 bases, leaving 8 bases between them. The CDR3 contains 14 residues. CDR3 sequence: CASSLRPSSYEQYF. The CDR3 DNA reads as TGTGCCAGCAGCTTAAGACCAAGCTCCTACGAGCAGTACTTC.

The CDR3 here is CASSKTGTNTEAFF. CDR3 nucleotide sequence: TGTGCCAGCAGTAAGACAGGGACGAACACTGAAGCTTTCTTT. The V call is TRBV2, the J call TRBJ1-1; 7 nucleotides align to TRBD1. Germline values: CDR1 SNHLY, CDR2 FYNNEI. The length of the CDR3 is 14 residues. V lost 5 bases to trimming and J lost 1 base; unmatched junction nucleotides: 4.

CDR3: CASSLHYGRSMNTEAFF. In DNA form, the CDR3 reads TGTGCCAGCAGCTTACACTACGGACGTTCCATGAACACTGAAGCTTTCTTT. This rearrangement joins TRBV7-2 to TRBJ1-1; D gene unclear. Germline CDR1 and CDR2: SGHTA and FQGNSA. This CDR3 has 17 residues. The V end lost 2 bases, the J end lost 0 bases, and 16 bases lay between the germline ends.

This clone was counted only a few times. This chain joins TRBV7-2 and TRBJ1-1, with TRBD1 matching 9 bases. Germline V gene lookup returns CDR1 SGHTA and CDR2 FQGNSA. Trimming cost V 5 bases and J 9 bases; bases outside gene matches: 10. CDR3 length: 14 amino acids. CDR3 residues: CASSPSGTGSKAFF. The CDR3 DNA reads TGTGCCAGCAGCCCCTCGGGGACAGGGAGTAAAGCTTTCTTT.

There are a few counts of this clone. The sample carries other DNA sequences with the same CDR3. The chain couples TRBV7-9 to TRBJ2-5; TRBD2 matches 7 bases. V lost 1 base to trimming and J lost 2 bases; unmatched junction nucleotides: 4. The germline V gene has CDR1 SEHNR and CDR2 FQNEAQ (reference sequence). There are 15 residues in the CDR3. The CDR3 spells CASSLGSGGQETQYF. CDR3 nucleotides: TGTGCCAGCAGCTTAGGTTCGGGAGGTCAAGAGACCCAGTACTTC.

The chain links TRBV19 to TRBJ2-2; 8 nucleotides line up with TRBD1. Germline values: CDR1 LNHDA, CDR2 SQIVND (reference sequence). V shed 4 bases, J shed 4 bases, and the junction held 8 bases outside the gene matches. CDR3 length: 16 amino acids. The CDR3 protein is CASSTGARGRTGELFF. As DNA, the CDR3 is TGTGCCAGTAGTACTGGGGCCAGGGGGCGCACCGGGGAGCTGTTTTTT.

A few counts support this clone. V usage is TRBV10-3 and J usage is TRBJ1-1; D not resolved. Per the germline V gene, CDR1 is ENHRY and CDR2 is SYGVKD. V dropped 1 base and J dropped 2 bases, with 8 bases sitting between them. The CDR3 loop spans 14 amino acids. The CDR3 DNA follows: TGTGCCATCAGTGAGTTCGCCGTAAACACTGAAGCTTTCTTT. This gives the protein CAISEFAVNTEAFF.

This chain links TRBV21-1 with TRBJ2-7; the D segment call TRBD1 is taken from the table without a DNA check. TRBV21-1 is an annotated pseudogene. The CDR3 is 20 amino acids. DNA for the CDR3: TGTGCCAGCAGCAAAGGGGCAGACAGGGGGCGTCTCCTGAGGACCTACGAGCAGTACTTC. This sequence encodes CASSKGADRGRLLRTYEQYF.

This clone was counted at least ten times. This chain links TRBV7-2 with TRBJ2-2; D is unclear. Trimming removed 5 bases from V and 5 bases from J, with 9 bases in between. Germline V lookup: CDR1 SGHTA, CDR2 FQGNSA. This CDR3 comprises 13 residues. The CDR3 is CASSRDGTGELFF. CDR3 DNA sequence: TGTGCCAGCAGCCGAGACGGGACCGGGGAGCTGTTTTTT.

The chain uses TRBV28 and TRBJ1-2, with D maybe TRBD1 (6 bases). The germline V and J ends were trimmed by 8 bases and 5 bases, with 9 bases remaining between them. The CDR3 runs 11 residues. Germline V gives CDR1 MDHEN, CDR2 SYDVKM. Here the CDR3 reads CASSTGYGYTF. In DNA, the CDR3 is TGTGCCAGCTCGACAGGTTATGGCTACACCTTC.